The rows below give T cell receptor beta chains drawn from one sample of a study of blood T cell repertoires in COVID-19. Profiled with immunoSEQ multiplex PCR; TCRdb holds only in-frame clones, not every one. Among around 300,000 clones, over 75% were seen once, and the ten largest hold 1%. Sequencing input: peripheral blood. Source of these receptors: a man aged 50-60 years with active or convalescent COVID-19. Each CDR3 is given with its conserved first and last residue. Each record gives: D gene, V gene, clone size, J gene, CDR3 protein, CDR3 DNA. A D gene is named only where the DNA matches it firmly. Clone size appears in some rows only: once, few, many, or a class for an expanded clone.

-	TRBV7-9	few	TRBJ1-2	CASSRWDEEVYGYTF	TGTGCCAGCAGCCGATGGGATGAGGAGGTCTATGGCTACACCTTC
-	TRBV2	-	TRBJ2-5	CASSQIRGARETQYF	TGTGCCAGCAGCCAGATCAGGGGGGCAAGAGAGACCCAGTACTTC
TRBD1	TRBV28	-	TRBJ1-2	CASSPPDRVGYTF	TGTGCCAGCAGTCCCCCCGACAGGGTTGGCTACACCTTC
-	TRBV2	few	TRBJ1-4	CASSGYTEKLFF	TGTGCCAGCAGTGGATACACGGAAAAACTGTTTTTT
-	TRBV5-6	once	TRBJ2-1	CASSWVGRGSYNEQFF	TGTGCCAGCAGCTGGGTGGGGAGAGGGTCTTACAATGAGCAGTTCTTC
TRBD1	TRBV5-5	-	TRBJ2-7	CASSLGGQGYEQYF	TGTGCCAGCAGCTTGGGGGGACAGGGCTACGAGCAGTACTTC
-	TRBV7-2	few	TRBJ1-6	CASSPQQGGNSPLHF	TGTGCCAGCAGCCCTCAACAGGGTGGGAATTCACCCCTCCACTTT
TRBD1	TRBV10-3	-	TRBJ1-2	CAISRTGDAYGYTF	TGTGCCATCAGCCGGACAGGGGATGCCTATGGCTACACCTTC
TRBD1	TRBV18	-	TRBJ1-3	CASSGATGAGSGNTIYF	TGTGCCAGCTCGGGGGCGACAGGGGCCGGCTCTGGAAACACCATATATTTT
TRBD1	TRBV6-2/TRBV6-3	few	TRBJ2-5	CASSYAGQGRTQYF	TGTGCCAGCAGTTATGCAGGACAGGGCAGAACCCAGTACTTC
-	TRBV5-1	few	TRBJ2-7	CASSLTGYEQYF	TGCGCCAGCAGCTTGACAGGCTACGAGCAGTACTTC
-	TRBV5-1	-	TRBJ2-1	CASSLGGSSYNEQFF	TGCGCCAGCAGCTTGGGTGGGAGCTCCTACAATGAGCAGTTCTTC
TRBD1	TRBV11-3	-	TRBJ2-4	CASSLRQGYIQYF	TGTGCCAGCAGCTTACGACAGGGGTACATTCAGTACTTC
TRBD1	TRBV25-1	-	TRBJ2-1	CASSGGTGGNEQFF	TGTGCCAGCAGTGGGGGGACAGGGGGAAATGAGCAGTTCTTC
-	TRBV5-1	-	TRBJ1-6	CASSPQGSPLHF	TGCGCCAGCAGCCCCCAGGGTTCACCCCTCCACTTT
TRBD2	TRBV5-1	-	TRBJ2-7	CASSTTSGTYEQYF	TGCGCCAGCAGCACGACTAGCGGTACCTACGAGCAGTACTTC
-	TRBV9	-	TRBJ1-3	CASSVGVQGNSGNTIYF	TGTGCCAGCAGCGTAGGAGTGCAGGGCAACTCTGGAAACACCATATATTTT
-	TRBV19	-	TRBJ1-1	CASSIAPPGWKTEAFF	TGTGCCAGTAGTATAGCTCCGCCAGGGTGGAAAACTGAAGCTTTCTTT
-	TRBV7-6	-	TRBJ1-6	CASSLNGRALDSPLHF	TGTGCCAGCAGCTTAAACGGCAGGGCCCTCGATTCACCCCTCCACTTT
TRBD1	TRBV4-1	-	TRBJ1-1	CASSQGQGGNTEAFF	TGCGCCAGCAGCCAAGGACAGGGAGGGAACACTGAAGCTTTCTTT
TRBD1	TRBV10-2	-	TRBJ1-1	CASSLAGGHEAFF	TGCGCCAGCAGTCTGGCAGGGGGCCATGAAGCTTTCTTT
-	TRBV11-2	-	TRBJ2-1	CASSAGLNNEQFF	TGTGCCAGCAGCGCAGGACTTAACAATGAGCAGTTCTTC
-	TRBV3-1/TRBV3-2	-	TRBJ1-4	CASSQEGVEKLFF	TGTGCCAGCAGCCAAGAAGGGGTTGAAAAACTGTTTTTT
TRBD1	TRBV5-3	-	TRBJ2-7	CARSLAQGTYEQYF	TGTGCCAGAAGCTTGGCACAGGGGACCTACGAGCAGTACTTC